The source of this T cell receptor (beta chain) is a study of control samples from healthy donors and cancer patients. Here immunoSEQ multiplex PCR was the method, and the copy in TCRdb shows in-frame clones only, minus some. The table has about 77,000 clones, 80% to 95% seen once. This sequence was found in a woman aged 55-75 years in good health. Sequencing was performed on blood.

The CDR3 DNA follows: TGTGCCAGCAGATCGGGACTAGCGGGAGGGTTCGGGGAGCTGTTTTTT. This sequence encodes CASRSGLAGGFGELFF. The chain couples TRBV27 to TRBJ2-2; TRBD2 aligns across 16 bases. The CDR3 runs 16 residues. Germline lookup yields CDR1 MNHEY and CDR2 SMNVEV (reference sequence). With V trimmed by 6 bases and J by 7 bases, 5 bases remained unmatched.